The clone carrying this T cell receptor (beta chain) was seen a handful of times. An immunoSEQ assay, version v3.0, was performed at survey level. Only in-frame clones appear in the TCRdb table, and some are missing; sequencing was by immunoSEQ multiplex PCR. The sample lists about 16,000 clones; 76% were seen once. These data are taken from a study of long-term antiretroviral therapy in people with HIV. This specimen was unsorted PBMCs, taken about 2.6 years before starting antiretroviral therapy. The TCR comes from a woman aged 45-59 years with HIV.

CDR3: CASSLRGSSGNGELFF. DNA for the CDR3: TGCGCCAGCAGCTTAAGGGGTTCCTCTGGAAACGGGGAGCTGTTTTTT. The chain employs TRBV5-1 and TRBJ2-2, with D possibly TRBD1 on 5 matching bases. Germline values: CDR1 SGHRS, CDR2 YFSETQ. V dropped 2 bases and J dropped 7 bases, with 18 bases sitting between them. This CDR3 comprises 16 residues.